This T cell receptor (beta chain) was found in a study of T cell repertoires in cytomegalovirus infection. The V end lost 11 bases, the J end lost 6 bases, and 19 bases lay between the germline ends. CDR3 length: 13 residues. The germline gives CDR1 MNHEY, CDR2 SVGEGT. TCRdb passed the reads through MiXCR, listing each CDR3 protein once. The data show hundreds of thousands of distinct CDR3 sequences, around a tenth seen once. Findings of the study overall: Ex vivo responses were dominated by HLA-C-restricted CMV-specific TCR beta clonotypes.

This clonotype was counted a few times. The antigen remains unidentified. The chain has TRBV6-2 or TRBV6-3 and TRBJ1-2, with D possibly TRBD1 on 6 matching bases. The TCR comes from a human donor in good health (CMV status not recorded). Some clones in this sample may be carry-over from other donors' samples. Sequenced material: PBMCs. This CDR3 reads CAVSDRRGNGYTF. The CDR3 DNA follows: TGTGCCGTCTCGGACAGAAGGGGAAATGGCTACACCTTC.